The TCR beta chain described here comes from a study of regulatory and conventional T cells in RAG deficiency. V gave up 10 bases and J gave up 1 base, with 13 bases separating them. CDR3 size: 14 residues. Germline V lookup: CDR1 ENHRY, CDR2 SYGVKD. Points on this clone: Its antigen remains unidentified.

Conventional CD4+ T cells were sorted from blood as CD25-low CD127-high cells. Notes on the study in general: Shorter CDR3s in all patient subsets; >90% Treg-Tconv overlap in Omenn.

Sequencing was performed with immunoSEQ multiplex PCR; in TCRdb, only in-frame clones are kept and a portion is missing. The repertoire consists of approximately 46,000 clones, with around 90% occurring once and the leading ten covering approximately 0.51%. The same data also went into a second study, on regulatory T cells. That study reports: Amplification used 52 TRBV primers and 13 TRBJ primers.

Sequenced: CD4+ effector T cells sorted from blood. This clonotype was obtained from a human donor in good health. The chain links TRBV10-3 to TRBJ2-2, with a weak D call TRBD1 (6 bases). The CDR3 loop is CATAQGQNTGELFF. The CDR3 region has the DNA TGTGCCACCGCACAGGGCCAGAACACCGGGGAGCTGTTTTTT.